This passage covers 12 T cell receptor beta chains from one sample sequenced in a study of blood T cell repertoires in COVID-19. The protocol was immunoSEQ multiplex PCR, while the TCRdb copy is restricted to in-frame clones and leaves out a portion. The sample holds about 59,000 clones, more than 80% seen once. Sequencing was performed on peripheral blood. These receptors all stem from a man of 80 years or more with acute or convalescent COVID-19.

A single count supports this clone. V and J are TRBV6-5 and TRBJ1-3, with D possibly TRBD1 on 6 matching bases. Between the trimmed V and J ends, which lost 6 bases and 4 bases, there was a span of 16 bases. Germline V gene sequence: CDR1 MNHEY, CDR2 SVGAGI. The CDR3 totals 15 residues. The CDR3: CASSSRWGGGNTIYF. CDR3 DNA: TGTGCCAGCAGCTCCCGGTGGGGGGGCGGAAACACCATATATTTT.

V is TRBV5-4 and J is TRBJ1-6, with 7 bases aligning to TRBD1. V shed 4 bases and J 6 bases; nucleotides not matched to a gene: 7. Germline-derived CDR1 and CDR2 are SGHNT and YYREEE (reference sequence). This CDR3 spans 15 amino acids. The CDR3 loop reads CASSQPGTANSPLHF. In nucleotides, the CDR3 is TGTGCCAGCAGCCAACCGGGGACAGCTAATTCACCCCTCCACTTT.

This chain connects TRBV9 to TRBJ1-1; 9 bases are shared with TRBD1. The CDR3 is 17 amino acids. Germline lookup yields CDR1 SGDLS and CDR2 YYNGEE. J gave up 1 base and V 3 bases, and 10 bases lay outside the gene matches. In DNA, the CDR3 is TGTGCCAGCAGCGAGAGAGATCCGGGACAGGGGAACACTGAAGCTTTCTTT. Its translation: CASSERDPGQGNTEAFF.

The rearrangement links TRBV4-2 to TRBJ2-1; maybe TRBD2 (7 bases). The CDR3 is 16 amino acids. V lost 0 bases to trimming and J lost 5 bases, with 14 bases between them. Germline CDR1 and CDR2: LGHNA and YNFKEQ. Here the CDR3 DNA reads TGTGCCAGCAGCCAAGATGGGAGGGGGGGCAACAATGAGCAGTTCTTC. Protein sequence: CASSQDGRGGNNEQFF.

The V and J genes are TRBV10-3 and TRBJ1-3, with unresolved D. Germline assignment: CDR1 ENHRY and CDR2 SYGVKD. This CDR3 comprises 14 residues. The DNA for the CDR3 is TGTGCGACTACGGACTCCTTCTCTGGAAACACCATATATTTT. This sequence encodes CATTDSFSGNTIYF.

This chain connects TRBV5-1 to TRBJ2-7, with D tentatively TRBD1 (7 bases). V was cut by 6 bases and J by 4 bases, with 17 bases left in between. The length of the CDR3 is 14 residues. CDR1 is SGHRS and CDR2 is YFSETQ in the germline V gene. The chain's CDR3 is CASTTDRAGYEQYF. The CDR3 DNA reads TGCGCCAGCACCACCGACAGGGCGGGGTACGAGCAGTACTTC.

The chain recombines TRBV5-1 with TRBJ2-1, with TRBD2 matching over 8 bases. Germline V lookup: CDR1 SGHRS, CDR2 YFSETQ. This CDR3 is built from 15 residues. With V trimmed by 0 bases and J by 4 bases, 3 bases remained unmatched. The CDR3 DNA sequence: TGCGCCAGCAGCTTGGGGCGGGGGGTTTACAATGAGCAGTTCTTC. Translation: CASSLGRGVYNEQFF.

The chain carries TRBV19 and TRBJ2-7, with D possibly being TRBD1 (5 bases). Germline V lookup: CDR1 LNHDA, CDR2 SQIVND (reference sequence). The length of the CDR3 is 14 residues. V was shortened by 5 bases and J by 7 bases, with 18 bases between the two germline ends. CDR3 loop: CASSLMGRAPEQYF. As DNA, the CDR3 is TGTGCCAGTAGTTTGATGGGCAGGGCCCCTGAGCAGTACTTC.

The chain has TRBV7-2 and TRBJ1-1; D gene uncertain. The CDR3 length is 14 residues. From germline, CDR1 is SGHTA and CDR2 FQGNSA. Deletions cut 2 bases from V and 5 bases from J, with 12 bases between. CDR3 DNA: TGTGCCAGCAGCTTACAGACTCGAGGGACTGAAGCTTTCTTT. The encoded protein is CASSLQTRGTEAFF.

The chain links TRBV18 to TRBJ2-7; 9 bases are a match to TRBD1. This CDR3 contains 15 residues. V gave up 3 bases and J gave up 4 bases; unmatched junction bases: 7. Germline loops: CDR1 KGHSH, CDR2 LQKENI. The CDR3 DNA reads TGTGCCAGCTCACCTCCGGGACAGGGAGATTACGAGCAGTACTTC. Encoded protein: CASSPPGQGDYEQYF.

The chain recombines TRBV19 with TRBJ1-2, with 7 bases that match TRBD1. Germline loops: CDR1 LNHDA, CDR2 SQIVND (reference sequence). The CDR3 length is 14 residues. V shed 7 bases and J 4 bases; nucleotides not matched to a gene: 9. CDR3 sequence: CASTQITGAYGYTF. For the CDR3, the DNA is TGTGCCAGTACCCAAATTACAGGGGCCTATGGCTACACCTTC.

Comment on this clone: Other DNA sequences in this specimen translate into the identical CDR3. This sequence joins TRBV5-1 and TRBJ1-2; 8 bases are a match to TRBD1. Germline values: CDR1 SGHRS, CDR2 YFSETQ. J was trimmed by 6 bases and V by 4 bases; bases with no gene match: 8. The CDR3 length is 14 residues. The CDR3 is CASSPGQGLDGYTF. The CDR3 DNA reads as TGCGCCAGCAGCCCAGGACAGGGCCTCGATGGCTACACCTTC.